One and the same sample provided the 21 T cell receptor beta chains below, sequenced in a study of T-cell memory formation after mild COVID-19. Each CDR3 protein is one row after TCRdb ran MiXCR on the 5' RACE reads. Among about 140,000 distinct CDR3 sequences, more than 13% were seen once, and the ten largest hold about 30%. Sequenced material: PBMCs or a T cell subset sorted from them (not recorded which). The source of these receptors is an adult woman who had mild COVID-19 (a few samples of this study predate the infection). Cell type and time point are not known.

CDR3 loop: CASSRDSFRDRVIENYGYTF. The CDR3 nucleotides are TGTGCCAGCAGTCGCGACTCCTTCCGGGACAGGGTAATAGAGAACTATGGCTACACCTTC. The chain combines TRBV2 with TRBJ1-2; 9 nucleotides line up with TRBD1. Per the germline V gene, CDR1 is SNHLY and CDR2 is FYNNEI. There are 20 residues in the CDR3. V was clipped by 5 bases and J by 2 bases; unmatched bases: 21.

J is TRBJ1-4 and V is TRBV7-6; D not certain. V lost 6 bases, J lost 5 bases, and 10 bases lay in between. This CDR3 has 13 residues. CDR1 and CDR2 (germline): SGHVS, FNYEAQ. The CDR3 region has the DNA TGTGCCAGCAGTTCCTGGGAGAATGAAAAACTGTTTTTT. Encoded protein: CASSSWENEKLFF.

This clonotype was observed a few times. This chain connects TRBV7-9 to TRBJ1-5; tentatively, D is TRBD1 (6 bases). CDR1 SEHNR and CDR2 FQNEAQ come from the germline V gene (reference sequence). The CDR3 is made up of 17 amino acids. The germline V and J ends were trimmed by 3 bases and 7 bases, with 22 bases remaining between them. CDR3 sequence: CASSLFRGGGFGQPQHF. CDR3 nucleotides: TGTGCCAGCAGCTTGTTCAGGGGCGGAGGGTTTGGGCAGCCCCAGCATTTT.

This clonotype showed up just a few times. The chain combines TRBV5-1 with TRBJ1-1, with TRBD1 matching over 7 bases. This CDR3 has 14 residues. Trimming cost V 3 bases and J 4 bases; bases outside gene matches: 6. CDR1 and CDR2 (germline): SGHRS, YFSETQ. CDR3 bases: TGCGCCAGCAGCTCGATCGACAGGGCCACTGAAGCTTTCTTT. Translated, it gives CASSSIDRATEAFF.

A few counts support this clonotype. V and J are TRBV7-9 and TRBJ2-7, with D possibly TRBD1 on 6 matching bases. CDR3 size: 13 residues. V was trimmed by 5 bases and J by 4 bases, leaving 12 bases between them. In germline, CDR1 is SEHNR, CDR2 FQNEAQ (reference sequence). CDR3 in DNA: TGTGCCAGCAGCAAAATCGACAGGTACGAGCAGTACTTC. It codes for CASSKIDRYEQYF.

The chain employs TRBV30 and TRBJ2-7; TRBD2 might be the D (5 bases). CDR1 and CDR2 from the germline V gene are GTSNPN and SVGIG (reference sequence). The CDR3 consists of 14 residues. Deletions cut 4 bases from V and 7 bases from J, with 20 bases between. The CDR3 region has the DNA TGTGCCTGGACCGAAGGCAGAGGGCTGGTAGAGCAGTACTTC. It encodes CAWTEGRGLVEQYF.

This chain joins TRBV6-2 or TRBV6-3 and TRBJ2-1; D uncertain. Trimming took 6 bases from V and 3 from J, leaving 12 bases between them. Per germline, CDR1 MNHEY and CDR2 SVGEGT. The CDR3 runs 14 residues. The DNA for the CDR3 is TGTGCCAGCAGAAGTTCGGCCCTCTACAATGAGCAGTTCTTC. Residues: CASRSSALYNEQFF.

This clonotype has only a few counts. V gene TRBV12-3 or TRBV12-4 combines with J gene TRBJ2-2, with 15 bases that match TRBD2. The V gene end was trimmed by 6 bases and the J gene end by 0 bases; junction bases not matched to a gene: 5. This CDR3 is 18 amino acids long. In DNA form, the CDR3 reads TGTGCCAGCAGCTGGGGACTAGCGGGAGGATCGAACACCGGGGAGCTGTTTTTT. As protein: CASSWGLAGGSNTGELFF.

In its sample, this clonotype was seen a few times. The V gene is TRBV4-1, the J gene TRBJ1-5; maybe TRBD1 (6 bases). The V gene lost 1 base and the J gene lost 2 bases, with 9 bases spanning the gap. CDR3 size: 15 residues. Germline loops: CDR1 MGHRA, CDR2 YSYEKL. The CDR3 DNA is TGCGCCAGCAGCCAAGCGGGGGCGGGCAATCAGCCCCAGCATTTT. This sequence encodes CASSQAGAGNQPQHF.

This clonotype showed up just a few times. The CDR3, as DNA: TGTGCCTGGAGTGACAGGGTGAACACTGAAGCTTTCTTT. Translated: CAWSDRVNTEAFF. The gene calls are TRBV30 and TRBJ1-1; a weak D match, TRBD1 (6 bases). V was trimmed by 1 base and J by 0 bases, leaving 6 bases between them. Germline CDR1 is GTSNPN and CDR2 is SVGIG (reference sequence). The CDR3 is 13 residues long.

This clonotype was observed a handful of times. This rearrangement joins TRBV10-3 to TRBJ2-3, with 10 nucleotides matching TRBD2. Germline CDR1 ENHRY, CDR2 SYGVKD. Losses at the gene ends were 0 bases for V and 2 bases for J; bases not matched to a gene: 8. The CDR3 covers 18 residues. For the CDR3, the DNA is TGTGCCATCAGTGAGTCGAGGGGGCTAGCGGGAGACACAGATACGCAGTATTTT. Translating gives CAISESRGLAGDTDTQYF.

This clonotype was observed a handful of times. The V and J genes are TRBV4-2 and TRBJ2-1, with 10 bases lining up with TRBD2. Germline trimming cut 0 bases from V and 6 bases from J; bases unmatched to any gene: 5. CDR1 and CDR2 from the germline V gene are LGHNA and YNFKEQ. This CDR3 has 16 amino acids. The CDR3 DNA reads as TGTGCCAGCAGCCAAGATATAACTAGCGGGGCCAATGAGCAGTTCTTC. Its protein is CASSQDITSGANEQFF.

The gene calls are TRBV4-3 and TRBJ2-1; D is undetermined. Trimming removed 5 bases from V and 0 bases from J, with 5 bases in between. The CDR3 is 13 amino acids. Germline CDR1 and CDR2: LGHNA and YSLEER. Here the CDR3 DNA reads TGCGCCAGCAGCTACGGCTCCTACAATGAGCAGTTCTTC. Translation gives CASSYGSYNEQFF.

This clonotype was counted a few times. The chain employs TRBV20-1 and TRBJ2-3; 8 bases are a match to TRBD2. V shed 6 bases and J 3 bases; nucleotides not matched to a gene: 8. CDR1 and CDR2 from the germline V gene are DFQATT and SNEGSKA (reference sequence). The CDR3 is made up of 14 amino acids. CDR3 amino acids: CSAASGLRTDTQYF. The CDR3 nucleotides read TGCAGTGCCGCTAGCGGGCTTCGTACAGATACGCAGTATTTT.

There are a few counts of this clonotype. CDR3 loop: CATSRAGTIYEQYF. The DNA for the CDR3 is TGTGCCACCAGCAGAGCGGGGACGATCTACGAGCAGTACTTC. The chain combines TRBV15 with TRBJ2-7; either TRBD1 or TRBD2 may fit D (5 bases each). V lost 1 base, J lost 3 bases, and 10 bases lay in between. Germline values: CDR1 LNHNV, CDR2 YYDKDF (reference sequence). The length of the CDR3 is 14 residues.

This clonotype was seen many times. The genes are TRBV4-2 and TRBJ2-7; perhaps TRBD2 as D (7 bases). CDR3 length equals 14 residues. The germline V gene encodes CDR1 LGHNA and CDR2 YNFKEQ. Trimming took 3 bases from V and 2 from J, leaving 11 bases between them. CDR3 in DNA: TGTGCCAGCAGCCACGGGGGGCCCCCCTACGAGCAGTACTTC. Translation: CASSHGGPPYEQYF.

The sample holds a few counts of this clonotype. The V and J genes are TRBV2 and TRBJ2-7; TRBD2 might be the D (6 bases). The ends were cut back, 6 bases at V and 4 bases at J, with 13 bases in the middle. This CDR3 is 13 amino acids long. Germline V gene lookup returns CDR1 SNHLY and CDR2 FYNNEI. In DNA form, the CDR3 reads TGTGCCAGCAGCCCAGTGGGGGGTTACGAGCAGTACTTC. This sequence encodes CASSPVGGYEQYF.

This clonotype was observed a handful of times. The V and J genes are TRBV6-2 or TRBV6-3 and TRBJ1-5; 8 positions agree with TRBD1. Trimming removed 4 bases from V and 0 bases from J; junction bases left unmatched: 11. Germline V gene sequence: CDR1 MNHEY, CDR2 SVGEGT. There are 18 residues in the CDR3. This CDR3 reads CASSSPDRADYSNQPQHF. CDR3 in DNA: TGTGCCAGCAGTTCCCCGGACAGGGCCGATTATAGCAATCAGCCCCAGCATTTT.

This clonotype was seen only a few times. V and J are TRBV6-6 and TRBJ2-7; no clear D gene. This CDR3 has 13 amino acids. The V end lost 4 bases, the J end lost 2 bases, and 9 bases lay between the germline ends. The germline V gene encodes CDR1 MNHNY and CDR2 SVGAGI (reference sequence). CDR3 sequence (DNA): TGTGCCAGCAGTTTCTCGGCGGCCTACGAGCAGTACTTC. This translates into CASSFSAAYEQYF.

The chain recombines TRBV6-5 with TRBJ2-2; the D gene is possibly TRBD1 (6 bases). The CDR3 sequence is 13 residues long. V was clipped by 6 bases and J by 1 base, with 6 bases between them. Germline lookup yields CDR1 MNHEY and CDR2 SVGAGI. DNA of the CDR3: TGTGCCAGCAGGGACAGGAACACCGGGGAGCTGTTTTTT. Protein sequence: CASRDRNTGELFF.

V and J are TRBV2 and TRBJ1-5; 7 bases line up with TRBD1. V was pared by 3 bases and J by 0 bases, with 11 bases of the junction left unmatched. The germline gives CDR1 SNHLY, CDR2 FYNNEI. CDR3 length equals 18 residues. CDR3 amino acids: CASSESRDSTHSNQPQHF. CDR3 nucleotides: TGTGCCAGCAGTGAGTCCCGGGACAGTACGCATAGCAATCAGCCCCAGCATTTT.